What follows is one TCR beta chain and its context. What it binds is unknown. The data were taken from a study of T cell responses to AZD1222 COVID-19 vaccine. Generated by immunoSEQ multiplex PCR, the TCRdb table keeps only in-frame clones and is missing some. Here the sample spans roughly 77,000 clones, roughly 88% being singletons. The study, taken as a whole, reports: Donors skewed white British and female; clonal diversity was possibly underestimated. Spike-specific TCR breadth and depth went up after people got two AZD1222 doses.

The sample here was peripheral blood, taken on day 0 of MenACWY control vaccination. The TCR was taken from an adult in good health.

The CDR3 reads CASSLARPGLNGKSSEAFF. Here the CDR3 DNA reads TGTGCCAGCAGTTTAGCTCGTCCAGGGTTAAATGGTAAATCCTCTGAAGCTTTCTTT. V and J are TRBV27 and TRBJ1-1; D may be TRBD1 (5 bases). V was clipped by 2 bases and J by 6 bases, with 28 bases between them. This CDR3 comprises 19 residues. The germline V gene encodes CDR1 MNHEY and CDR2 SMNVEV (reference sequence).